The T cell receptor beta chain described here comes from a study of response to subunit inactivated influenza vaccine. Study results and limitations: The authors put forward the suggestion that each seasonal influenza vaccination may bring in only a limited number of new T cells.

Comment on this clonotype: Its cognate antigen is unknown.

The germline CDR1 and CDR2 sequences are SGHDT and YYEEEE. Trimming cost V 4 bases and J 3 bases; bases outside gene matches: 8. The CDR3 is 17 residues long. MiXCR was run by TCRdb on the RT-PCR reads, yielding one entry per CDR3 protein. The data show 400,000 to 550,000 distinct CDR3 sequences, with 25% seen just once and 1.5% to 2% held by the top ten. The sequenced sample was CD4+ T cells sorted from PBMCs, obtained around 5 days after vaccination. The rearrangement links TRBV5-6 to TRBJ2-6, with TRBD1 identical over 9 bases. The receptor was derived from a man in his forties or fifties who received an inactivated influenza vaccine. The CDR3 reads CASSGRDRAFGANVLTF. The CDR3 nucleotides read TGTGCCAGCAGCGGCCGGGACAGGGCCTTTGGGGCCAACGTCCTGACTTTC.